The text below deals with one T cell receptor beta chain. Source study methods: Estimation of nucleated cell counts was performed using reference gene primer amplification. Libraries were prepared by immunoSEQ multiplex PCR; TCRdb keeps only in-frame clonotypes and omits some of them. The V and J calls and clone size are taken from that table; D and trimming were inferred from the DNA. This repertoire shows 380,000 or so clones, 85% to 90% found once; its top ten account for 0.97%. The sample originates from a study of blood T cell repertoires in COVID-19. Overall study: Donors in the United States, Italy and Spain gave samples during acute or convalescent COVID-19. From T cells, B-cell-depleted T cells, or PBMCs came the material, which was cDNA or gDNA.

Participants reported their clinical history, and cohort assignment relied on those reports. The germline V gene encodes CDR1 SGHRS and CDR2 YFSETQ. Losses at the gene ends were 0 bases for V and 0 bases for J; bases not matched to a gene: 9. The CDR3 is 19 residues long. The V gene is TRBV5-1, the J gene TRBJ2-6, with 7 bases fitting TRBD2. The material sequenced was PBMCs or T cells enriched from blood (not recorded which). This sequence was found in a woman in her thirties with acute COVID-19. The CDR3: CASSLGSGGYSSGANVLTF. In DNA, the CDR3 is TGCGCCAGCAGCTTGGGTTCGGGGGGTTACTCCTCTGGGGCCAACGTCCTGACTTTC.